This TCR beta chain is from a study of Tregs in tolerant kidney transplant recipients. Profiled with immunoSEQ multiplex PCR; TCRdb holds only in-frame clones, not every one. This sample's table has fewer than 55,000 clones. The ends lost 6 bases at V and 4 bases at J; junction bases unmatched: 11. CDR1 SNHLY and CDR2 FYNNEI come from the germline V gene. This CDR3 contains 16 residues. Of note for this clone: The observed sequence ends 3 residues before the CDR3 terminus, with the missing tail filled in from the germline J gene.

The chain carries TRBV2 and TRBJ2-2; 7 bases align to TRBD2. This specimen was CD4+ T cells from blood, taken before the transplant. This clonotype was obtained from a human donor who received a combined kidney and bone marrow transplant. CDR3 bases read: TGTGCCAGCAGCGGAGGAGCGGGAAGATTCACCGGGGAG. Its protein product is CASSGGAGRFTGE. The full CDR3 reads CASSGGAGRFTGELFF.